A selection of T cell receptor beta chains follows, all from one sample in a study of cytomegalovirus exposure and HLA in healthy donors. Assay: immunoSEQ multiplex PCR; the TCRdb copy retains only in-frame clones and omits some. This table holds fewer than 200,000 clones, about 90% found once. Sequences were obtained from PBMCs. The receptors derive from a woman under 30 in good health and CMV-seropositive. Both conserved end residues are part of each CDR3. The D gene is left open where the match is weak. Part of the rows lack a size; the others show once, few, many or a class for expanded clones.

CDR3 length: 13
clone size: NA
J gene: TRBJ2-1
D gene: NA
V gene: TRBV13
CDR3 DNA: TGTGCCAGCAGCTTCCAGGGGTCGGATGAGCAGTTCTTC
CDR3 protein: CASSFQGSDEQFF

CDR3 length: 11
clone size: NA
J gene: TRBJ2-3
D gene: NA
V gene: TRBV6-1
CDR3 DNA: TGTGCCAGCAGTAGCGGAGGTACGCAGTATTTT
CDR3 protein: CASSSGGTQYF

CDR3 length: 14
clone size: NA
J gene: TRBJ2-2
D gene: NA
V gene: TRBV5-1
CDR3 DNA: TGCGCCAGCAGCTTGGCAGGGAACACCGGGGAGCTGTTTTTT
CDR3 protein: CASSLAGNTGELFF

CDR3 length: 15
clone size: NA
J gene: TRBJ1-1
D gene: TRBD1
V gene: TRBV11-2
CDR3 DNA: TGTGCCAGCAGCCCCGACAGGGGGCCGGCAACTGAAGCTTTCTTT
CDR3 protein: CASSPDRGPATEAFF

CDR3 length: 14
clone size: once
J gene: TRBJ2-3
D gene: NA
V gene: TRBV9
CDR3 DNA: TGTGCCAGCAGCCCGAAGGGGAGCACAGATACGCAGTATTTT
CDR3 protein: CASSPKGSTDTQYF

CDR3 length: 17
clone size: NA
J gene: TRBJ1-2
D gene: TRBD1
V gene: TRBV28
CDR3 DNA: TGTGCCAGCTCAAGGGGACAGGGCTCTCCCGGGAAGTATGGCTACACCTTC
CDR3 protein: CASSRGQGSPGKYGYTF

CDR3 length: 16
clone size: NA
J gene: TRBJ1-4
D gene: TRBD1
V gene: TRBV11-2
CDR3 DNA: TGTGCCAGCAGCTGGGGACAGGGAGGCGCTCTGGAAAAACTGTTTTTT
CDR3 protein: CASSWGQGGALEKLFF

CDR3 length: 15
clone size: NA
J gene: TRBJ1-5
D gene: TRBD1
V gene: TRBV7-8
CDR3 DNA: TGTGCCAGCAGCTCAAGGACAGGGCTGAATCAGCCCCAGCATTTT
CDR3 protein: CASSSRTGLNQPQHF

CDR3 length: 13
clone size: NA
J gene: TRBJ2-5
D gene: NA
V gene: TRBV5-6
CDR3 DNA: TGTGCCAGCAGCTTTTGGGGAGAGGAGACCCAGTACTTC
CDR3 protein: CASSFWGEETQYF

CDR3 length: 16
clone size: NA
J gene: TRBJ2-5
D gene: TRBD2
V gene: TRBV28
CDR3 DNA: TGTGCCAGCAGTGGACTAGCGGGAGAAACTCAAGAGACCCAGTACTTC
CDR3 protein: CASSGLAGETQETQYF

CDR3 length: 13
clone size: NA
J gene: TRBJ2-1
D gene: NA
V gene: TRBV29-1
CDR3 DNA: TGCAGCGTCGACCTCAGGGATTTAGGTGAGCAGTTCTTC
CDR3 protein: CSVDLRDLGEQFF

CDR3 length: 14
clone size: NA
J gene: TRBJ1-4
D gene: TRBD1
V gene: TRBV19
CDR3 DNA: TGTGCCAGTAGTCCCCAGGGGGGTATAAGAAAACTGTTTTTT
CDR3 protein: CASSPQGGIRKLFF

CDR3 length: 15
clone size: NA
J gene: TRBJ2-7
D gene: NA
V gene: TRBV2
CDR3 DNA: TGTGCCAGCAGTTACCCGGGACTTTACTCCTACGAGCAGTACTTC
CDR3 protein: CASSYPGLYSYEQYF

CDR3 length: 14
clone size: NA
J gene: TRBJ2-1
D gene: TRBD2
V gene: TRBV28
CDR3 DNA: TGTGCCAGCAGAGGACTAGCGGGAGTCCATGAGCAGTTCTTC
CDR3 protein: CASRGLAGVHEQFF

CDR3 length: 16
clone size: NA
J gene: TRBJ1-4
D gene: NA
V gene: TRBV9
CDR3 DNA: TGTGCCAGCAGCGTAGGTGGGGCCGCAACTAATGAAAAACTGTTTTTT
CDR3 protein: CASSVGGAATNEKLFF

CDR3 length: 16
clone size: NA
J gene: TRBJ2-6
D gene: NA
V gene: TRBV4-2
CDR3 DNA: TGTGCCAGCAGCCCCCCGGACAGCTCTGGGGCCAACGTCCTGACTTTC
CDR3 protein: CASSPPDSSGANVLTF

CDR3 length: 14
clone size: few
J gene: TRBJ2-7
D gene: TRBD2
V gene: TRBV27
CDR3 DNA: TGTGCCAGCAGTCTTGGCGGGAGGGTTTACGAGCAGTACTTC
CDR3 protein: CASSLGGRVYEQYF

CDR3 length: 18
clone size: NA
J gene: TRBJ2-2
D gene: NA
V gene: TRBV18
CDR3 DNA: TGTGCCAGCTCACCACTCCGGACACCCATAGAGTACACCGGGGAGCTGTTTTTT
CDR3 protein: CASSPLRTPIEYTGELFF

CDR3 length: 15
clone size: NA
J gene: TRBJ2-5
D gene: TRBD1
V gene: TRBV7-8
CDR3 DNA: TGTGCCAGCAGCTCTCGACAGGGAAGAGGAGAGACCCAGTACTTC
CDR3 protein: CASSSRQGRGETQYF

CDR3 length: 15
clone size: NA
J gene: TRBJ2-5
D gene: TRBD2
V gene: TRBV7-4
CDR3 DNA: TGTGCCAGGACTGATAGCGGGGGGGCCTGCGAGACCCAGTACTTC
CDR3 protein: CARTDSGGACETQYF

CDR3 length: 15
clone size: NA
J gene: TRBJ1-5
D gene: NA
V gene: TRBV6-6
CDR3 DNA: TGTGCCAGCAGTACCACAGGGTTTCCCAATCAGCCCCAGCATTTT
CDR3 protein: CASSTTGFPNQPQHF

CDR3 length: 15
clone size: NA
J gene: TRBJ2-7
D gene: TRBD2
V gene: TRBV7-3
CDR3 DNA: TGTGCCAGCAGCTCTCACGGGACTATCAACTACGAGCAGTACTTC
CDR3 protein: CASSSHGTINYEQYF

CDR3 length: 14
clone size: NA
J gene: TRBJ1-6
D gene: TRBD1
V gene: TRBV6-5
CDR3 DNA: TGTGCCACCCAGAGACAGGGGAGCAATTCACCCCTCCACTTT
CDR3 protein: CATQRQGSNSPLHF

CDR3 length: 15
clone size: NA
J gene: TRBJ2-7
D gene: TRBD1
V gene: TRBV19
CDR3 DNA: TGTGCCAGTAGTAATCCGGGACAGGGGTTATACGAGCAGTACTTC
CDR3 protein: CASSNPGQGLYEQYF

CDR3 length: 14
clone size: NA
J gene: TRBJ1-6
D gene: TRBD1
V gene: TRBV6-1
CDR3 DNA: TGTGCCAGCAGTGAACAGGGGGCGAGATCACCCCTCCACTTT
CDR3 protein: CASSEQGARSPLHF

CDR3 length: 13
clone size: once
J gene: TRBJ1-4
D gene: NA
V gene: TRBV2
CDR3 DNA: TGTGCCAGCAGTTACAGGGACGGTGAAAAACTGTTTTTT
CDR3 protein: CASSYRDGEKLFF

CDR3 length: 17
clone size: NA
J gene: TRBJ2-1
D gene: TRBD2
V gene: TRBV6-1
CDR3 DNA: TGTGCCAGCAGTGAAGTAAGCGGGGGGGCTGTGAGAAATGAGCAGTTCTTC
CDR3 protein: CASSEVSGGAVRNEQFF

CDR3 length: 14
clone size: NA
J gene: TRBJ1-1
D gene: TRBD1
V gene: TRBV10-3
CDR3 DNA: TGTGCCATCAGCCTCAGGGGGCTCGACACTGAAGCTTTCTTT
CDR3 protein: CAISLRGLDTEAFF

CDR3 length: 15
clone size: NA
J gene: TRBJ2-3
D gene: TRBD2
V gene: TRBV5-1
CDR3 DNA: TGCGCCAGCAGCGGGCTAGCGGGGAGCACAGATACGCAGTATTTT
CDR3 protein: CASSGLAGSTDTQYF

CDR3 length: 16
clone size: few
J gene: TRBJ2-1
D gene: NA
V gene: TRBV9
CDR3 DNA: TGTGCCAGCAGCGCCAACACTGGCGGAGCCTACAATGAGCAGTTCTTC
CDR3 protein: CASSANTGGAYNEQFF

CDR3 length: 13
clone size: NA
J gene: TRBJ1-2
D gene: NA
V gene: TRBV10-3
CDR3 DNA: TGTGCCAGCAACCGGGACATAGGCTATGGCTACACCTTC
CDR3 protein: CASNRDIGYGYTF

CDR3 length: 14
clone size: NA
J gene: TRBJ2-7
D gene: TRBD2
V gene: TRBV7-6
CDR3 DNA: TGTGCCAGCAGCGTTAGCGGGGGAACCTACGAGCAGTACTTC
CDR3 protein: CASSVSGGTYEQYF

CDR3 length: 14
clone size: NA
J gene: TRBJ2-5
D gene: TRBD1
V gene: TRBV5-1
CDR3 DNA: TGCGCCAGCAGCTTTGACAGGGTCAAAGAGACCCAGTACTTC
CDR3 protein: CASSFDRVKETQYF

CDR3 length: 13
clone size: NA
J gene: TRBJ2-7
D gene: NA
V gene: TRBV7-9
CDR3 DNA: TGTGCCAGCAGCCCCCCCGGGACCTACGAGCAGTACTTC
CDR3 protein: CASSPPGTYEQYF

CDR3 length: 14
clone size: NA
J gene: TRBJ2-7
D gene: NA
V gene: TRBV18
CDR3 DNA: TGTGCCAGCTCACCGCAAGAAACAGGGTACGAGCAGTACTTC
CDR3 protein: CASSPQETGYEQYF

CDR3 length: 14
clone size: NA
J gene: TRBJ1-5
D gene: TRBD1
V gene: TRBV2
CDR3 DNA: TGTGCCAGCCGCAGGGGGGTAGAAATTCAGCCCCAGCATTTT
CDR3 protein: CASRRGVEIQPQHF

CDR3 length: 15
clone size: once
J gene: TRBJ2-3
D gene: NA
V gene: TRBV9
CDR3 DNA: TGTGCCAGCAGCGCCTATTTTGGACTCGCTGATACGCAGTATTTT
CDR3 protein: CASSAYFGLADTQYF

CDR3 length: 14
clone size: NA
J gene: TRBJ2-7
D gene: NA
V gene: TRBV28
CDR3 DNA: TGTGCCAGCAGTTTATCGGGACATCGGAACGAGCAGTACTTC
CDR3 protein: CASSLSGHRNEQYF

CDR3 length: 16
clone size: NA
J gene: TRBJ2-3
D gene: NA
V gene: TRBV7-2
CDR3 DNA: TGTGCCAGCAGCTTACGGATTCGGGTCAGCACAGATACGCAGTATTTT
CDR3 protein: CASSLRIRVSTDTQYF

CDR3 length: 16
clone size: NA
J gene: TRBJ2-1
D gene: NA
V gene: TRBV7-2
CDR3 DNA: TGTGCCAGCAGCCCCCGGCGGGGTTACTCCTACAATGAGCAGTTCTTC
CDR3 protein: CASSPRRGYSYNEQFF

CDR3 length: 16
clone size: NA
J gene: TRBJ2-7
D gene: TRBD1
V gene: TRBV2
CDR3 DNA: TGTGCCAGCAGGTATCCGGGACAGCCTACCTTCTACGAGCAGTACTTC
CDR3 protein: CASRYPGQPTFYEQYF

CDR3 length: 15
clone size: few
J gene: TRBJ2-2
D gene: NA
V gene: TRBV28
CDR3 DNA: TGTGCCAGCAGTCTCCAGAGGGGGAATACCGGGGAGCTGTTTTTT
CDR3 protein: CASSLQRGNTGELFF

CDR3 length: 18
clone size: NA
J gene: TRBJ2-2
D gene: TRBD2
V gene: TRBV7-3
CDR3 DNA: TGTGCCAGCAGCTTAATATCTAGCGGGATAGGTAACACCGGGGAGCTGTTTTTT
CDR3 protein: CASSLISSGIGNTGELFF

CDR3 length: 18
clone size: NA
J gene: TRBJ2-5
D gene: NA
V gene: TRBV25-1
CDR3 DNA: TGTGCCAGCAGTGGGGTGGGGGTTGACCAGGGGTTGGGTGAGACCCAGTACTTC
CDR3 protein: CASSGVGVDQGLGETQYF

CDR3 length: 17
clone size: few
J gene: TRBJ2-7
D gene: NA
V gene: TRBV4-2
CDR3 DNA: TGTGCCAGCAGCCAAGATCCAGGGCGAGTAAGCTCCTACGAGCAGTACTTC
CDR3 protein: CASSQDPGRVSSYEQYF